Detailed here is one T cell receptor beta chain. This sample was taken from a study of blood T cell repertoires in COVID-19. Across the study: The cDNA or gDNA used as material had been derived from T cells, B-cell-depleted T cells, or PBMCs.

Germline CDR1 reads SGHTA; CDR2 reads FQGTGA. This CDR3 has 13 amino acids. Trimming left V 0 bases short and J 6 bases short, with 9 bases between. Profiled with immunoSEQ multiplex PCR; TCRdb holds only in-frame clones, not every one. The top ten clones hold less than 10% of a sample with roughly 140,000 clones, 85% of them seen once. Seattle researchers signed up patients amid active infection and tracked them longitudinally. What was sequenced was peripheral blood. The V call is TRBV7-3, the J call TRBJ2-7; D call uncertain. The receptor's source is a woman aged 55-70 years with COVID-19, enrolled during active disease. Here the CDR3 DNA reads TGTGCCAGCAGCTTAACGCGTGCATCCGAGCAGTACTTC. Amino acid sequence: CASSLTRASEQYF.